The T cell receptor (beta chain) described here comes from a study of neurological immune-mediated disorders. Points from the study as a whole: The absence of any CDR3 amino acid sequence shared by expanded clones across subjects suggests that repertoires were private in all groups. When the repertoires were sorted by phylogenetic grouping, those of 18 of 34 multiple sclerosis patients ended up in one related-CDR3 cluster, a possible signature.

The CDR3 covers 14 residues. With 0 bases removed from V and 2 bases from J, the gap between germline ends came to 9 bases. Germline V gene lookup returns CDR1 SGHRS and CDR2 YFSETQ. This clonotype has at least ten counts. No antigen is known for it. 5'RACE employing 10-nucleotide random UMIs yielded the cDNA. TCRdb fed the 5' RACE reads into MiXCR, producing one record per CDR3 protein. The repertoire holds 65,000 to 85,000 distinct CDR3 sequences, with approximately 3.3% as singletons. The unsorted libraries had their origin in 2 million PBMCs stored at -80 C. The origin of this receptor is a woman aged 50 to 65 with multiple sclerosis. This chain joins TRBV5-1 and TRBJ2-7; perhaps TRBD1 as D (6 bases). The material sequenced was PBMCs. The DNA for the CDR3 is TGCGCCAGCAGCTTGGGTGGACAGACCTACGAGCAGTACTTC. Its translation is CASSLGGQTYEQYF.